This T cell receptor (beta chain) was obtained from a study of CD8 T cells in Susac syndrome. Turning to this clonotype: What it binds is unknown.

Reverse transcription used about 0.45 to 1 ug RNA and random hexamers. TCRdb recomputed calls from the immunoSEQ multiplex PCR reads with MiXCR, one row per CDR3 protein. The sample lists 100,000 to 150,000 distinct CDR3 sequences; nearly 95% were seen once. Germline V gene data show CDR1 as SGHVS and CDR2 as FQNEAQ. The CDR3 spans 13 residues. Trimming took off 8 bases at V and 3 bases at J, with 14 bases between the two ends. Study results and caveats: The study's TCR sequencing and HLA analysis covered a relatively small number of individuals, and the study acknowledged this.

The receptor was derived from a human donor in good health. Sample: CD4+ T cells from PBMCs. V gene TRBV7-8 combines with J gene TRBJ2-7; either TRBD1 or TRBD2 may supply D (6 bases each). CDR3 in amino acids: CASRGHRGYEQYF. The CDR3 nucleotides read TGTGCCAGCCGGGGGCATAGGGGCTACGAGCAGTACTTC.